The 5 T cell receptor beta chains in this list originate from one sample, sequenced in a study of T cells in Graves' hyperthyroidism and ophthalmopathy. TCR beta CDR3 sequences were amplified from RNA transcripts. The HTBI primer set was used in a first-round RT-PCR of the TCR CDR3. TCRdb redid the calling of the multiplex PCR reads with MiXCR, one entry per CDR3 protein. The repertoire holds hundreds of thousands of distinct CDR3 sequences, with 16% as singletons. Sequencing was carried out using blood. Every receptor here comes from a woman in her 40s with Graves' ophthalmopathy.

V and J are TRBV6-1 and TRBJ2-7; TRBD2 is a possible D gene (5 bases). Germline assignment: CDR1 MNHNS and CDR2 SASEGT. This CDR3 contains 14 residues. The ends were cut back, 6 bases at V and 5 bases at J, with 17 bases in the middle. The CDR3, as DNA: TGTGCCAGCAGGCCCCCCCGAGGGAATCACGAGCAGTACTTC. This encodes CASRPPRGNHEQYF.

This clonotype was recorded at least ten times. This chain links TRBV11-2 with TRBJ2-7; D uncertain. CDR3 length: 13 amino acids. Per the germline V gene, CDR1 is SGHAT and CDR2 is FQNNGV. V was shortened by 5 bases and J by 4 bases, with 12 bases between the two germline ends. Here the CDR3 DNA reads TGTGCCAGCAGCCCAGGCCCGGTTTACGAGCAGTACTTC. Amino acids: CASSPGPVYEQYF.

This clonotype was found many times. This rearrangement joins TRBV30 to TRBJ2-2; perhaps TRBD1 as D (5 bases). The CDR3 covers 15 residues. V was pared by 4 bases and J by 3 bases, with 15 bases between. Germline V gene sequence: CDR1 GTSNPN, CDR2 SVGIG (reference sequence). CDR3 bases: TGTGCCTGGAAGGGGAAATTTCGAGACACCGGGGAGCTGTTTTTT. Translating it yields CAWKGKFRDTGELFF.

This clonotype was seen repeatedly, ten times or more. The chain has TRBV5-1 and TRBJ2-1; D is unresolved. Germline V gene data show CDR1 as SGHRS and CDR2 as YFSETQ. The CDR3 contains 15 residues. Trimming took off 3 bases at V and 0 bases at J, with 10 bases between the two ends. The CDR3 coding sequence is TGCGCCAGCAGCTGGACCGATCCCTCCTACAATGAGCAGTTCTTC. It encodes CASSWTDPSYNEQFF.

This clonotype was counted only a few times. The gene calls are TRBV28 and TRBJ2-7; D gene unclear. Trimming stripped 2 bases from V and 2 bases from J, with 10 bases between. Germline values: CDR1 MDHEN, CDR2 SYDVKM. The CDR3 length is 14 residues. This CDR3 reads CASSLGLLPYEQYF. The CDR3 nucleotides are TGTGCCAGCAGTTTAGGCCTACTTCCCTACGAGCAGTACTTC. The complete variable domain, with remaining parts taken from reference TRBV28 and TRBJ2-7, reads DVKVTQSSRYLVKRTGEKVFLECVQDMDHENMFWYRQDPGLGLRLIYFSYDVKMKEKGDIPEGYSVSREKKERFSLILESASTNQTSMYLCASSLGLLPYEQYFGPGTRLTVT.